One T cell receptor beta chain is described in this entry. This clonotype was seen more than once but under ten times. The target of this receptor is not known. The sample holds no much larger clone one base away, and base qualities are not on file. This sample is part of a study of CD8+CD57+ T cells in acquired aplastic anemia (dated by TCRdb to the late 2010s). For the wider study: DNA extracted from sorted CD4+ and CD8+ cells had a mean of around 3.3 ug, with a range of 0.2 to 27.4 ug. An average of roughly 10 million reads for CD4+ cells and approximately 12 million reads for CD8+ cells was obtained from healthy donor samples.

In this study, sorted CD4+ and CD8+ T cells from the blood of healthy subjects and of severe aplastic anemia patients had their TCR repertoires deep-sequenced. Ficoll-Paque density gradient centrifugation was used to isolate peripheral blood mononuclear cells. Before DNA extraction, CD4+ and CD8+ T cells were sorted with FACS or magnetic beads. General conclusions and limits of the study: About 30 CD8+ CDR3 sequences were found to be shared between patients and controls, but these sequences appeared to be highly expressed in patients and within the immunodominant clones of the patients. Patients and healthy controls showed no significant difference in CD8+ Simpson's diversity (P=0.060).

Genomic DNA served as template for TCR beta VDJ combination and CDR3 sequence profiling. TCR repertoire sequencing was run on an Illumina HiSeq 2000. Per the authors' processing: Repertoire assessment relied on Simpson's diversity index, CDR3 size and DJ length profiles, and TRBV/TRBJ rearrangement plots. The immunodominant clone was defined as the most abundant DNA sequence in deep sequencing data. CDR3 amino acid sequences were checked for sharing across subjects and were also compared against the VDJdb database and published repertoires. In TCRdb, the public reads were trimmed at Q25 with fastp and aligned with MiXCR, with productive beta chains retained. Each record represents a unique CDR3 protein, reported with the most common genes and DNA among its rows. The V and J calls were determined by TCRdb, not by the authors. The sample includes about 220,000 distinct CDR3 sequences, with 34% observed a single time. 1.1% of the sample belongs to the ten largest clones.

The sequence derives from a human donor in good health, serving as a control. Source material: sorted CD4+, CD8+, or CD8+CD57+ T cells (not recorded which) from PBMCs.

The CDR3 region reads CASSPTASTDTQYF. The DNA sequence is as follows: TGTGCCAGCTCACCGACAGCTAGCACAGATACGCAGTATTTT. The sequence joins TRBV2 to TRBJ2-3; TRBD1 is possibly the D segment (5 matching bases). Taken from the germline V gene, the CDR1 and CDR2 loops are SNHLY and FYNNEI. The CDR3 goes from the cysteine to the phenylalanine over 14 residues. Only the CDR3 portion is preserved as DNA: 42 bases, with reading frame beginning at the first base. V sheds 8 bases and J sheds 0 bases, leaving 12 bases between their ends.